This passage covers 30 T cell receptor beta chains from one sample sequenced in a study of post-analysis software for immune sequencing data. cDNA libraries of TCR beta carried unique molecular identifiers. Each CDR3 protein gets one entry after TCRdb re-called the PCR reads with MiXCR. The sample lists approximately 660,000 distinct CDR3 sequences, over 45% seen once, with around 11% in the top ten. Whole-study findings and limits: There were five or six TRBV segments more frequent in patients than controls, and TRBV5-6, TRBV5-1 and TRBV20-1 were among them.

Their cognate antigens are unknown. Sequencing was done on a sample of blood. These receptors came from a girl aged 2-10 years with multiple sclerosis.

This clonotype showed up just a few times. The rearrangement links TRBV10-2 to TRBJ2-7, with D perhaps TRBD1 (5 bases). This CDR3 contains 12 residues. V lost 8 bases to trimming and J lost 3 bases, with 11 bases between them. Germline CDR1 reads WSHSY; CDR2 reads SAAADI. CDR3 in DNA: TGCGCCAGCGGGTCAGGGTACTACGAGCAGTACTTC. Translating gives CASGSGYYEQYF.

With regard to this clonotype: Mismatch with germline at one junction end may stem from a read error. The chain has TRBV6-4 and TRBJ2-5; D is perhaps TRBD1 or TRBD2 (7 bases each). This CDR3 contains 16 residues. Per germline, CDR1 MRHNA and CDR2 SNTAGT. CDR3 coding DNA: TGTGCCGGCAGTGAGGAAGCCGCAGGGGGGGACAATGAGCAGTACTTC. Amino acids: CAGSEEAAGGDNEQYF.

The chain employs TRBV5-1 and TRBJ2-1; D possibly corresponds to TRBD2 (6 bases). V was clipped by 4 bases and J by 3 bases, with 8 bases between them. This CDR3 has 13 amino acids. The V gene's germline CDR1 is SGHRS and CDR2 YFSETQ. The DNA for the CDR3 is TGCGCCAGCAGCGGCGGGAACTACAATGAGCAGTTCTTC. Its translation: CASSGGNYNEQFF. The variable domain in full, with the rest retrieved from reference TRBV5-1 and TRBJ2-1, is KAGVTQTPRYLIKTRGQQVTLSCSPISGHRSVSWYQQTPGQGLQFLFEYFSETQRNKGNFPGRFSGRQFSNSRSEMNVSTLELGDSALYLCASSGGNYNEQFFGPGTRLTVL.

This clonotype was counted a few times. The chain couples TRBV11-2 to TRBJ2-1; D not certain. CDR1 is SGHAT and CDR2 is FQNNGV in the germline V gene. V dropped 1 base and J dropped 9 bases, with 10 bases sitting between them. There are 13 residues in the CDR3. DNA of the CDR3: TGTGCCAGCAGCTTAGGGGTCTCGGGTGAGCAGTTCTTC. Protein product: CASSLGVSGEQFF.

The chain has TRBV11-2 and TRBJ2-1; D might be TRBD1 (6 bases). Germline V gives CDR1 SGHAT, CDR2 FQNNGV. The CDR3 has 13 amino acids. Trimming took 8 bases from V and 6 from J, leaving 14 bases between them. CDR3 protein: CASALDRPNEQFF. In nucleotides, the CDR3 is TGTGCCAGCGCCTTGGACAGACCCAATGAGCAGTTCTTC. The full variable domain, in which reference TRBV11-2 and TRBJ2-1 provide the parts outside the CDR3, is EAGVAQSPRYKIIEKRQSVAFWCNPISGHATLYWYQQILGQGPKLLIQFQNNGVVDDSQLPKDRFSAERLKGVDSTLKIQPAKLEDSAVYLCASALDRPNEQFFGPGTRLTVL.

The V call is TRBV20-1, the J call TRBJ2-1; D unresolved. Trimming stripped 0 bases from V and 2 bases from J, with 11 bases between. This CDR3 has 15 amino acids. The germline CDR1 and CDR2 sequences are DFQATT and SNEGSKA (reference sequence). The CDR3 is CSARDQPGAYNEQFF. The CDR3 DNA reads TGCAGTGCTAGAGATCAGCCCGGAGCCTACAATGAGCAGTTCTTC.

The chain employs TRBV20-1 and TRBJ1-1; tentative D call: TRBD1 (5 bases). Germline loops: CDR1 DFQATT, CDR2 SNEGSKA (reference sequence). Trimming took off 0 bases at V and 3 bases at J, with 11 bases between the two ends. This CDR3 spans 14 amino acids. For the CDR3, the DNA is TGCAGTGCTAGAGATGGTTGGGGCTACACTGAAGCTTTCTTT. Protein sequence: CSARDGWGYTEAFF.

A few counts support this clonotype. The CDR3 sequence is CASSPEASLINEQFF. DNA for the CDR3: TGTGCCAGCAGTCCGGAGGCAAGCTTAATCAATGAGCAGTTCTTC. The chain couples TRBV6-4 to TRBJ2-1; TRBD2 might be the D (5 bases). The CDR3 has 15 amino acids. The germline V gene encodes CDR1 MRHNA and CDR2 SNTAGT. Trimming left V 5 bases short and J 6 bases short, with 17 bases between.

This clonotype was observed a handful of times. V is TRBV29-1 and J is TRBJ1-4, with 8 positions matching TRBD1. V lost 5 bases to trimming and J lost 0 bases; unmatched junction nucleotides: 11. This CDR3 region has 17 residues. Germline CDR1 reads SQVTM; CDR2 reads ANQGSEA. CDR3 bases: TGCAGCGTTTTAAGGCAGGGGGCCGCGGCAACTAATGAAAAACTGTTTTTT. This encodes CSVLRQGAAATNEKLFF.

The chain recombines TRBV7-9 with TRBJ2-7; a weak D match, TRBD1 (5 bases). The V gene lost 0 bases and the J gene lost 4 bases, with 13 bases spanning the gap. This CDR3 is built from 15 residues. Germline CDR1 SEHNR, CDR2 FQNEAQ (reference sequence). CDR3 amino acids: CASSLAQGFPYEQYF. Written as DNA, the CDR3 is TGTGCCAGCAGCTTAGCGCAGGGTTTCCCTTACGAGCAGTACTTC. Full variable domain (missing parts from reference TRBV7-9 and TRBJ2-7): DTGVSQNPRHKITKRGQNVTFRCDPISEHNRLYWYRQTLGQGPEFLTYFQNEAQLEKSRLLSDRFSAERPKGSFSTLEIQRTEQGDSAMYLCASSLAQGFPYEQYFGPGTRLTVT.

This chain joins TRBV12-3 or TRBV12-4 and TRBJ2-3; D not certain. Trimming removed 6 bases from V and 5 bases from J, with 15 bases in between. The length of the CDR3 is 14 residues. CDR3 loop: CASSLGYQRDTQYF. The DNA of the CDR3 is TGTGCCAGCAGCCTGGGCTATCAGAGAGATACGCAGTATTTT.

The rearrangement joins TRBV7-2 to TRBJ2-1; TRBD1 matches at 8 bases. V lost 3 bases to trimming and J lost 7 bases; unmatched junction nucleotides: 11. Germline-derived CDR1 and CDR2 are SGHTA and FQGNSA. CDR3 length equals 16 residues. The CDR3 is CASSFRGTGVRNEQFF. CDR3 nucleotides: TGTGCCAGCAGCTTCCGCGGGACAGGCGTAAGGAATGAGCAGTTCTTC.

This clonotype was counted only a few times. The V and J genes are TRBV10-3 and TRBJ2-1; TRBD1 agrees at 8 bases. With 0 bases clipped from V and 6 bases from J, the junction kept 10 bases outside the gene matches. The CDR3 contains 17 residues. Germline lookup yields CDR1 ENHRY and CDR2 SYGVKD. The CDR3 coding sequence is TGTGCCATCAGTGAGTCGAGGGCCAGGGGGCTGATCAATGAGCAGTTCTTC. Protein product: CAISESRARGLINEQFF.

This clonotype was seen a handful of times. V is TRBV20-1 and J is TRBJ2-5, with D maybe TRBD2 (6 bases). Trimming left V 0 bases short and J 3 bases short, with 14 bases between. Germline loops: CDR1 DFQATT, CDR2 SNEGSKA (reference sequence). The CDR3 loop spans 15 amino acids. The CDR3 region is CSARDARASEETQYF. CDR3 sequence (DNA): TGCAGTGCTAGAGATGCCCGGGCTAGCGAAGAGACCCAGTACTTC.

The chain recombines TRBV7-3 with TRBJ1-5; 7 bases align to TRBD1. The CDR3 is 16 amino acids. Trimming cost V 5 bases and J 2 bases; bases outside gene matches: 9. The germline CDR1 and CDR2 sequences are SGHTA and FQGTGA. Here the CDR3 DNA reads TGTGCCAGCAGCCCTCCCCCAGGGGGAGGCAATCAGCCCCAGCATTTT. This codes for CASSPPPGGGNQPQHF.

This clonotype was seen more than once but under ten times. The J gene is TRBJ2-5, the V gene TRBV11-2; D remains ambiguous. The J call may be mistaken, given a closer DNA end match to TRBJ2-7. The CDR3 is made up of 13 amino acids. Germline V gene sequence: CDR1 SGHAT, CDR2 FQNNGV. As DNA, the CDR3 is TGTGCCAGCACCTCTATGGATACCTACGAGCAGTACTTC. It is translated as CASTSMDTYEQYF.

The gene calls are TRBV28 and TRBJ2-3, with TRBD1 matching 7 bases. Germline V gene sequence: CDR1 MDHEN, CDR2 SYDVKM. V was clipped by 5 bases and J by 2 bases; unmatched bases: 7. The CDR3 spans 15 residues. CDR3 DNA sequence: TGTGCCAGCAGTCGATCGGGACAGCTCACAGATACGCAGTATTTT. It translates to CASSRSGQLTDTQYF.

The chain joins TRBV15 to TRBJ2-7; the D is unclear. From germline, CDR1 is LNHNV and CDR2 YYDKDF (reference sequence). This CDR3 has 13 residues. The V end was cut by 0 bases, the J end by 3 bases, with 6 bases between. The CDR3 loop is CATSRDHNYEQYF. As DNA, the CDR3 is TGTGCCACCAGCAGAGATCACAACTACGAGCAGTACTTC.

The chain couples TRBV12-3 or TRBV12-4 to TRBJ1-4, with 8 bases fitting TRBD1. With V trimmed by 1 base and J by 0 bases, 7 bases remained unmatched. The CDR3 is 18 residues long. DNA for the CDR3: TGTGCCAGCAGTTTAGGGACAGGGAAGGGAGCAACTAATGAAAAACTGTTTTTT. Protein: CASSLGTGKGATNEKLFF.

The chain joins TRBV7-9 to TRBJ2-1; D call uncertain. Trimming took off 8 bases at V and 9 bases at J, with 26 bases between the two ends. This CDR3 comprises 16 residues. CDR1 and CDR2 from the germline V gene are SEHNR and FQNEAQ (reference sequence). CDR3 loop: CASDLVPGPSWGEQFF. CDR3 bases: TGTGCCAGCGACCTGGTCCCCGGACCATCGTGGGGTGAGCAGTTCTTC.

This CDR3 reads CASSSGQSWGPQYF. CDR3 bases: TGTGCCAGCAGCTCCGGACAGTCCTGGGGGCCCCAGTACTTC. J is TRBJ2-5 and V is TRBV7-2; a possible D gene is TRBD1 (6 bases). V was clipped by 4 bases and J by 9 bases, with 18 bases between them. The CDR3 is made up of 14 amino acids. Germline lookup yields CDR1 SGHTA and CDR2 FQGNSA.

This chain connects TRBV10-3 to TRBJ2-5, with D perhaps being TRBD1 or TRBD2 (5 bases each). The CDR3 runs to 13 residues. Trimming stripped 4 bases from V and 4 bases from J, with 10 bases between. Germline CDR1 reads ENHRY; CDR2 reads SYGVKD. For the CDR3, the DNA is TGTGCCATCAGTGCCGGGACCAGAGAGACCCAGTACTTC. Its protein is CAISAGTRETQYF.

This sequence joins TRBV29-1 and TRBJ2-5; D is uncertain. The germline CDR1 and CDR2 sequences are SQVTM and ANQGSEA. With 3 bases removed from V and 4 bases from J, the gap between germline ends came to 15 bases. The CDR3 has 14 amino acids. The CDR3 coding sequence is TGCAGCGTTGATCAAGAGTGGCAGCGAGAGACCCAGTACTTC. This encodes CSVDQEWQRETQYF.

Worth noting for this clonotype: This may be a read error, as it is one base from a much larger clone. The chain recombines TRBV20-1 with TRBJ2-3; D is ambiguous. The CDR3 loop spans 12 amino acids. V lost 0 bases and J 4 bases, leaving 5 bases between the germline ends. The germline V gene encodes CDR1 DFQATT and CDR2 SNEGSKA (reference sequence). CDR3 amino acids: CSARDSSDTQYF. CDR3 bases: TGCAGTGCTAGAGACAGCTCAGATACGCAGTATTTT.

The rearrangement uses TRBV5-4 and TRBJ2-5, with D unclear. This CDR3 has 15 amino acids. Trimming left V 0 bases short and J 2 bases short, with 11 bases between. Germline CDR1 is SGHNT and CDR2 is YYREEE (reference sequence). CDR3 sequence reads: CASSLESASQETQYF. The CDR3 coding sequence is TGTGCCAGCAGCTTGGAGTCAGCCAGTCAAGAGACCCAGTACTTC. The whole variable domain, remainder taken from reference TRBV5-4 and TRBJ2-5, is ETGVTQSPTHLIKTRGQQVTLRCSSQSGHNTVSWYQQALGQGPQFIFQYYREEENGRGNFPPRFSGLQFPNYSSELNVNALELDDSALYLCASSLESASQETQYFGPGTRLLVL.

A note on this clonotype: Relative to the germline gene, one junction end is altered; a read error may explain this. The rearrangement uses TRBV7-2 and TRBJ1-2; TRBD1 matches at 10 bases. The CDR3 loop spans 15 amino acids. The germline V gene has CDR1 SGHTA and CDR2 FQGNSA. CDR3 nucleotides: TGTGTCAGCAGCGTTGGACAGGGGGAGGCCTATGGCTACACCTTC. Translating gives CVSSVGQGEAYGYTF.

This clonotype was detected a few times. The J gene is TRBJ2-1, the V gene TRBV18; 11 nucleotides line up with TRBD1. Per germline, CDR1 KGHSH and CDR2 LQKENI. J lost 0 bases, V lost 4 bases, and 2 bases had no gene match. The CDR3 consists of 16 residues. The CDR3 region is CASSRGTGGSYNEQFF. CDR3 sequence (DNA): TGTGCCAGCTCACGGGGGACAGGGGGCTCCTACAATGAGCAGTTCTTC.

The chain employs TRBV2 and TRBJ1-2, with a possible D match to TRBD1 (6 bases). The CDR3 has 12 residues. Germline CDR1 SNHLY, CDR2 FYNNEI. The CDR3: CAAGGGSYGYTF. CDR3 bases: TGTGCAGCCGGGGGGGGCTCCTATGGCTACACCTTC. Filled out from reference TRBV2 and TRBJ1-2, the complete variable domain reads EPEVTQTPSHQVTQMGQEVILRCVPISNHLYFYWYRQILGQKVEFLVSFYNNEISEKSEIFDDQFSVERPDGSNFTLKIRSTKLEDSAMYFCAAGGGSYGYTFGSGTRLTVV.

The rearrangement links TRBV15 to TRBJ1-5; D possibly corresponds to TRBD1 (5 bases). Germline V gene lookup returns CDR1 LNHNV and CDR2 YYDKDF (reference sequence). This CDR3 has 15 amino acids. The V end was cut by 3 bases, the J end by 5 bases, with 14 bases between. CDR3: CATSRQRGYDQPQHF. CDR3 coding DNA: TGTGCCACCAGCAGGCAAAGGGGTTACGATCAGCCCCAGCATTTT.

The chain carries TRBV20-1 and TRBJ2-1, with TRBD2 as a possible D gene (5 bases). The V gene's germline CDR1 is DFQATT and CDR2 SNEGSKA (reference sequence). The V end lost 6 bases, the J end lost 3 bases, and 15 bases lay between the germline ends. This CDR3 spans 14 amino acids. As DNA, the CDR3 is TGCAGTGCCCAGGAAGGGAGAGTCTACAATGAGCAGTTCTTC. Protein product: CSAQEGRVYNEQFF.